This T cell receptor beta chain was sequenced in a study of shared clonotypes between healthy human individuals. Overall study: CD8 memory received one plate per donor, CD8 naive two, CD4 memory three and CD4 naive three.

General study results and limits: Generation probabilities were higher for clonotypes shared across all four sorted-subset donors than for unshared ones. Between a handful of donors, naive CD4 clonotypes were shared at a level of about 5%. Larger estimated richness was generally recorded for naive subsets relative to memory subsets.

Concerning this clone itself: Its target is unknown.

Libraries were prepared by immunoSEQ multiplex PCR; TCRdb keeps only in-frame clonotypes and omits some of them. The table has about 1.9 million clones, 80% to 95% seen once; the top ten hold about 1.7%. Positive CCR7 selection of CD45RO-negative cells yielded the naive CD8 cells, and terminally differentiated effector memory CD45RA+ cells were excluded. The clonotype was recovered from a man aged 18-30 years in good health. Some clones in this sample may be carry-over from other donors' samples. Sequenced material: naive CD8+ T cells from PBMCs.

DNA for the CDR3: TGTGCCAGCAGCCAAATCCATAGACAGGGGACTGAAGCTTTCTTT. This encodes CASSQIHRQGTEAFF. The rearrangement uses TRBV13 and TRBJ1-1, with 8 bases identical to TRBD1. Germline V gives CDR1 PRHDT, CDR2 FYEKMQ (reference sequence). The V segment lost 5 bases and the J segment 5 bases; nucleotides outside the gene matches: 10. CDR3 length equals 15 residues.